These 9 T cell receptor beta chains were all obtained from the same sample, sequenced in a study. The TRBV12-4/TRBJ1-2 clonotypes were amplified using barcode primers with ligated adaptors. Using its own MiXCR run on the multiplex PCR reads, TCRdb lists one record per CDR3 protein. The repertoire holds roughly 420 distinct CDR3 sequences, about a fifth seen once, with about 23% in the top ten. Sequences were obtained from naive CD4+ T cells sorted from blood. This sample's subset: naive CD4+ T cells, CD4+CD45RA+CD25-. The source is a female donor with breast cancer.

This clonotype is deemed large. The gene calls are TRBV12-3 or TRBV12-4 and TRBJ1-2, with 9 bases fitting TRBD1. This CDR3 region has 14 residues. Losses at the gene ends were 7 bases for V and 5 bases for J; bases not matched to a gene: 8. This CDR3 is CASTRTGAGYGYTF. The DNA for the CDR3 is TGTGCCAGCACTCGGACAGGGGCGGGGTATGGCTACACCTTC.

The table lists this clonotype with a few counts. The chain has TRBV12-3 or TRBV12-4 and TRBJ1-2; tentatively, D is TRBD1 (6 bases). V lost 6 bases and J 0 bases, leaving 11 bases between the germline ends. CDR3 length: 14 residues. The CDR3 bases are TGTGCCAGCAGCCCTGACAGGACTAACTATGGCTACACCTTC. It yields the protein CASSPDRTNYGYTF.

By sample share, this clonotype is medium-sized (0.01 to 0.1%). The CDR3: CASSSDRGPYGYTF. In DNA form, the CDR3 reads TGTGCCAGCAGCTCGGACAGAGGGCCCTATGGCTACACCTTC. The rearrangement links TRBV12-3 or TRBV12-4 to TRBJ1-2; the D gene is possibly TRBD1 (6 bases). V dropped 6 bases and J dropped 4 bases, with 15 bases sitting between them. The CDR3 runs 14 residues.

By frequency in the sample, this clonotype is medium-sized (0.01 to 0.1%). The J gene is TRBJ1-2, the V gene TRBV12-3 or TRBV12-4, with D unclear. The CDR3 is 13 amino acids. The germline V and J ends were trimmed by 1 base and 4 bases, with 7 bases remaining between them. CDR3 coding DNA: TGTGCCAGCAGTTTAGGTCACGGCTATGGCTACACCTTC. This sequence encodes CASSLGHGYGYTF.

Written as DNA, the CDR3 is TGTGCCAGCAGTCGGACAGGGAGCGTCTATGGCTACACCTTC. Protein: CASSRTGSVYGYTF. This chain uses TRBV12-3 or TRBV12-4 with TRBJ1-2; TRBD1 aligns across 8 bases. After removal of 5 bases from V and 4 bases from J, the junction contained 6 bases not matched to a gene. The CDR3 covers 14 residues.

The rearrangement joins TRBV12-3 or TRBV12-4 to TRBJ1-2; perhaps TRBD1 as D (6 bases). This CDR3 is 13 amino acids long. V was trimmed by 6 bases and J by 6 bases, leaving 14 bases between them. CDR3 sequence reads: CASSPPAGDGYTF. In DNA, the CDR3 is TGTGCCAGCAGCCCACCGGCAGGGGATGGCTACACCTTC.

This clonotype ranks as hyperexpanded. The genes are TRBV12-3 or TRBV12-4 and TRBJ1-2; possibly TRBD1 for D (6 bases). Trimming took 7 bases from V and 0 from J, leaving 18 bases between them. The CDR3 is 16 amino acids. CDR3 nucleotide sequence: TGTGCCAGCACCATAGGAAGGGGACATCCTAACTATGGCTACACCTTC. Translation gives CASTIGRGHPNYGYTF.

The CDR3: CASSLSQAMNYGYTF. The CDR3 DNA reads as TGTGCCAGCAGTTTATCCCAGGCGATGAACTATGGCTACACCTTC. The V gene is TRBV12-3 or TRBV12-4, the J gene TRBJ1-2; D gene uncertain. V gave up 2 bases and J gave up 2 bases, with 12 bases separating them. This CDR3 is built from 15 residues.

This clonotype was counted a single time. The DNA is omitted, as the CDR3 cannot be located on it reliably, and the CDR3 follows TCRdb's listing. The gene calls are TRBV12-3 or TRBV12-4 and TRBJ1-2; TRBD1 is the table's D call, not checked against the DNA. The CDR3 region is 15 residues in length, termini included. CDR3 sequence: CASSTSDKSNYGYTF.